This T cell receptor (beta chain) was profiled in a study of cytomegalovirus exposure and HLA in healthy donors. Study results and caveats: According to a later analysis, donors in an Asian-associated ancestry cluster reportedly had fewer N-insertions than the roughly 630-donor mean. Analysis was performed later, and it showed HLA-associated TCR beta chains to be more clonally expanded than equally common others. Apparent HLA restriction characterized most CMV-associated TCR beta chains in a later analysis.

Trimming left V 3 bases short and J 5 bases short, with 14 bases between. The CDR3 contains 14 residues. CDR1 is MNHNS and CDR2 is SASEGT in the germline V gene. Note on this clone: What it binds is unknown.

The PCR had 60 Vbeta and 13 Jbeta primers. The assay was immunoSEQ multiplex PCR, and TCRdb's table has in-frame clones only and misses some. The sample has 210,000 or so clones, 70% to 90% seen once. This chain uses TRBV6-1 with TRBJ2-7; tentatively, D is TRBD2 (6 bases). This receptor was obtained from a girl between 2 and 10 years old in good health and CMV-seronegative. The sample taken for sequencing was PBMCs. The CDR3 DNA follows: TGTGCCAGCAGTGAGGTGGGAAGACTAGACGAGCAGTACTTC. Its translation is CASSEVGRLDEQYF.